The 5 T cell receptor beta chains below all came from one sample that was sequenced in a study of early T cells in non-severe SARS-CoV-2 infection listed by TCRdb under 2021. The library was obtained by 5' RACE. The sequencer was a NextSeq 500. The raw public data were reprocessed by TCRdb itself: fastp quality trimming at Q25, MiXCR clonotype calling, in-frame beta chains only. Records with the same CDR3 protein are collapsed into one entry carrying the most frequent genes and DNA. The sample profile shows some 91,000 distinct CDR3 sequences; approximately 10% of them were found once. Of the sample, approximately 4.5% falls within the top ten clones. The sequencing here drew on whole blood, taken at baseline. All receptors derive from an adult who was a healthcare worker with PCR-confirmed SARS-CoV-2 infection or an uninfected control (not recorded which).

The rearrangement uses TRBV11-2 and TRBJ2-5; D perhaps matches TRBD2 (6 bases). The CDR3 runs to 14 residues. Looked up from germline, CDR1 is SGHAT and CDR2 is FQNNGV. Trimming took 1 base from V and 2 from J, leaving 8 bases between them. For the CDR3, the DNA is TGTGCCAGCAGCTTAGGACTAGGGCAAGAGACCCAGTACTTC. This codes for CASSLGLGQETQYF.

The table lists this clonotype with many counts. The chain employs TRBV2 and TRBJ1-1; D perhaps matches TRBD1 (5 bases). CDR1 and CDR2 (germline): SNHLY, FYNNEI. This CDR3 has 15 amino acids. V dropped 5 bases and J dropped 3 bases, with 16 bases sitting between them. CDR3 in DNA: TGTGCCAGCAGTCCTACACCTCGACAGTACACTGAAGCTTTCTTT. Residues: CASSPTPRQYTEAFF.

This clonotype was observed many times. The V and J genes are TRBV2 and TRBJ2-3, with a possible D match to TRBD2 (5 bases). The V gene lost 6 bases and the J gene lost 6 bases, with 16 bases spanning the gap. Germline CDR1 is SNHLY and CDR2 is FYNNEI. CDR3 length: 14 amino acids. The CDR3 is CASSATSQRDTQYF. The CDR3 nucleotides are TGTGCCAGCAGCGCTACTTCTCAGCGGGATACGCAGTATTTT.

This chain joins TRBV7-3 and TRBJ1-4; unclear D gene. The CDR3 sequence is 18 residues long. CDR1 is SGHTA, CDR2 FQGTGA, per germline. V lost 3 bases to trimming and J lost 3 bases, with 20 bases between them. CDR3 sequence reads: CASSFKTPSSTANEKLFF. In DNA form, the CDR3 reads TGTGCCAGCAGCTTCAAAACCCCTTCGAGCACGGCTAATGAAAAACTGTTTTTT. The entire variable domain, with the rest obtained from reference TRBV7-3 and TRBJ1-4, is as follows: GAGVSQTPSNKVTEKGKYVELRCDPISGHTALYWYRQSLGQGPEFLIYFQGTGAADDSGLPNDRFFAVRPEGSVSTLKIQRTERGDSAVYLCASSFKTPSSTANEKLFFGSGTQLSVL.

V and J are TRBV12-3 or TRBV12-4 and TRBJ1-1; D not certain. The germline V and J ends were trimmed by 7 bases and 5 bases, with 14 bases remaining between them. The CDR3 is made up of 13 amino acids. In DNA, the CDR3 is TGTGCCAGCAACCACAATCAGTGGACTGAAGCTTTCTTT. Protein: CASNHNQWTEAFF.